Sequencing of this TCR beta chain was carried out in a study of T cells in localized non-small cell lung cancer (dated by TCRdb to about 2020). For the study in its entirety: The study examined T cell repertoires in a few hundred patients with early-stage NSCLC and compared tumors with uninvolved tumor-adjacent lungs. The cohort was made up of 200 to 250 treatment-naive NSCLC patients whose localized lung tumors had been resected. A mean age of around 66 years was recorded for the NSCLC patients, of whom approximately 130 were male and 100 to 110 were female.

TCR beta CDR3 regions were sequenced from DNA using the immunoSEQ Assay. Per the source publication's procedure: To compute T cell density, TCR beta template counts were normalized to usable DNA, which was estimated by amplifying housekeeping genes. The preseqR package was used to estimate richness by extrapolating to 400,000 templates for PBMC samples and to 120,000 templates for tissue samples. Clonality was defined as one minus Pielou's evenness. Tissue-enriched TCRs were identified through differential abundance testing performed on productive amino-acid clonotypes, with a minimum total count of 5 and an alpha of 0.1. Repertoire overlap between compartments was quantified with the Jaccard Index and Morisita Overlap Index. GLIPH grouped TCR beta CDR3s together with public tetramer-defined viral CDR3s, and a viral motif had to include at least three viral sequences and also show V-gene enrichment. This is the immuneACCESS table as TCRdb keeps it, with only in-frame sequences that have V and J called. A part of the clones is gone; compared with another copy, unresolved V genes explain less than half, and the rest is unexplained. The V and J calls and clone size come from that table; D and trimming were worked out from the DNA. This sample comprises some 3,300 clones, approximately 34% of them detected only once. The ten largest clones capture roughly 7.9% of the sample.

The CDR3 runs 11 residues from the cysteine to the phenylalanine. Only CDR3 DNA is held: 33 bases, read in frame from base 1. The V and J ends are trimmed by 2 bases and 8 bases, leaving 3 bases between them. At diagnosis, peripheral blood, uninvolved tumor-adjacent lung and tumor were collected and stored as a combination of fresh-frozen and FFPE material. The investigation overall reported the following: A median of around 57 of the top 100 tumor clones turned up in the paired uninvolved adjacent lung, and 28 of those clones also ranked among the top 100 of that same adjacent lung. Higher T cell density in blood was associated with longer overall survival, whereas higher clonality in adjacent lung was associated with shorter survival. Because multi-region tumor sequencing was not performed, intratumor heterogeneity could not be ruled out. Since the design was exploratory, TCR variables were selected using unadjusted p-values with no false-discovery rate correction. The highest T cell clonality was observed in uninvolved tumor-adjacent lung, where clonality exceeded that of tumor, suggesting that antigenic responses were more focused in uninvolved tumor-adjacent lung.

This clone was recorded a few times. Its antigen has not been determined. The record has no base qualities; no much larger clone is one base away. This TCR came from a female donor over 55 with stage I lung adenocarcinoma. The sequenced sample was lung tumor tissue, obtained before any cancer treatment. This receptor chain uses TRBV6-7 and TRBJ1-4; the D segment cannot be called with confidence. TRBV6-7 is labeled an ORF, and its function is uncertain. The DNA sequence follows: TGTGCCAGCAGTTACAAGGAAAAACTGTTTTTT. Its protein reads: CASSYKEKLFF.